This T cell receptor beta chain originates from a study of blood T cell repertoires in COVID-19. This CDR3 contains 14 residues. Looked up from germline, CDR1 is SGDLS and CDR2 is YYNGEE. The V and J ends lost 0 bases and 4 bases respectively, with 11 bases between them. This table comes from immunoSEQ multiplex PCR, and its TCRdb copy is limited to in-frame clones, with some not included. Here the sample spans 50,000 to 65,000 clones, around 88% being singletons. This TCR derives from a human donor in a cohort sampled during active COVID-19. The V gene is TRBV9, the J gene TRBJ2-7, with a weak D call TRBD2 (6 bases). Sequencing was done on a sample of peripheral blood. CDR3 nucleotide sequence: TGTGCCAGCAGCGTAGGGGTGGAGGGTTACGAGCAGTACTTC. Its translation is CASSVGVEGYEQYF.